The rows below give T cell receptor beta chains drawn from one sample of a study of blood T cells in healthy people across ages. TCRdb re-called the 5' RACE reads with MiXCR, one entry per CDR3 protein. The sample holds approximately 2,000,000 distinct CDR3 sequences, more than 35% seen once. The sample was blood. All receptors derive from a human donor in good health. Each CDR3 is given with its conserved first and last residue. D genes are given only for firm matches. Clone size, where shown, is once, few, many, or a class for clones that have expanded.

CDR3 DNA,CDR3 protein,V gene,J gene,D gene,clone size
TGTGCCAGCAGTTTACACCTCAATCAGCCCCAGCATTTT,CASSLHLNQPQHF,TRBV12-3/TRBV12-4,TRBJ1-5,.,.
TGCGCCAGCGCCCGTCGACAGGACCGACAAGAGACCCAGTACTTC,CASARRQDRQETQYF,TRBV5-1,TRBJ2-5,.,.
TGTGCCAGCAGTTTGTTGGGGGGCAGGGATGGCTACACCTTC,CASSLLGGRDGYTF,TRBV27,TRBJ1-2,.,few
TGTGCCAGCAGCTTTGCCTCGGGGGCAGGGGTAGACGAGCAGTACTTC,CASSFASGAGVDEQYF,TRBV7-2,TRBJ2-7,.,.
TGCAGCGTGACCCGGGGAGCGGGGGACCCGAATGAGCAGTTCTTC,CSVTRGAGDPNEQFF,TRBV29-1,TRBJ2-1,TRBD2,.
TGTGCCAGCAGTCCGACAGGGAAGGGGCAGTACTTC,CASSPTGKGQYF,TRBV2,TRBJ2-5,TRBD1,.
TGTGCCATCAGTGAGCCGAACAGGTATGGGGCCAACGTCCTGACTTTC,CAISEPNRYGANVLTF,TRBV10-3,TRBJ2-6,.,few
TGTGCCAGCAGTTTATCGGGACAGCTTGACGAGCAGTACTTC,CASSLSGQLDEQYF,TRBV28,TRBJ2-7,TRBD1,.
TGTGCCAGCAGCCAAGGGTCGGGGGGTTTAGGAACTGAAGCTTTCTTT,CASSQGSGGLGTEAFF,TRBV14,TRBJ1-1,.,.
TGTGCCAGCAGCCAGCCTGGACAGGGGGTCCCTGAAGCTTTCTTT,CASSQPGQGVPEAFF,TRBV3-1,TRBJ1-1,TRBD1,.
TGCGCCAGCAGCCAACAAGCCGACAGGGACTCCTACGAGCAGTACTTC,CASSQQADRDSYEQYF,TRBV4-3,TRBJ2-7,TRBD1,.
TGTGCCAGCAGTCCCCCGGGACAGGGGATCTATGAGCAGTTCTTC,CASSPPGQGIYEQFF,TRBV28,TRBJ2-1,TRBD1,.
TGTGCCAGCAGAGAGAGGACAGGGGGCCTATACGAGCAGTACTTC,CASRERTGGLYEQYF,TRBV2,TRBJ2-7,TRBD1,once
TGTGCCAGCAGTCGGGTTGGGGCCAAGGGGCACATTCAGTACTTC,CASSRVGAKGHIQYF,TRBV2,TRBJ2-4,.,once
TGTGCCAGCAGCTTAGTCGGGACGAGTAACACTGAAGCTTTCTTT,CASSLVGTSNTEAFF,TRBV7-2,TRBJ1-1,.,few
TGTGCCAGCAGCTTAGAGGAGGCTAGCTCGCGGGAGCAGTTCTTC,CASSLEEASSREQFF,TRBV11-2,TRBJ2-1,.,.
TGTGCCAGCAGCGACCCGGGACAGGGCTACCTTGACCTCAATGAGCAGTTCTTC,CASSDPGQGYLDLNEQFF,TRBV11-1,TRBJ2-1,TRBD1,.
TGCGGTGCTAAAGGGGGTTTAATAAGTGGGTCCTACGAGCAGTACTTC,CGAKGGLISGSYEQYF,TRBV20-1,TRBJ2-7,.,.
TGTGCCAGCAGCCGTTCGGGGCGGGGGTACACTGAAGCTTTCTTT,CASSRSGRGYTEAFF,TRBV3-1,TRBJ1-1,.,.
TGTGCCAGCAGTGGGACACACGCTGAAGAGACCCAGTACTTC,CASSGTHAEETQYF,TRBV2,TRBJ2-5,.,.
TGTGCCAGCAGCGCGGGGGGGCCCAGTGAGCAGTTCTTC,CASSAGGPSEQFF,TRBV12-3/TRBV12-4,TRBJ2-1,TRBD2,few
TGTGCCAGCAGCCCGTACGGCCCTTTTTCACCCCTCCACTTT,CASSPYGPFSPLHF,TRBV9,TRBJ1-6,.,few
TGCGCCAGCAGCCAAGATCGCAAGACGTACAATGAGCAGTTCTTC,CASSQDRKTYNEQFF,TRBV4-3,TRBJ2-1,.,.
TGTGCCTGGAGTAGGGGGGAGACCCAGTACTTC,CAWSRGETQYF,TRBV30,TRBJ2-5,.,few
TGTGCCAGCAGCTTATACGGGGGGGGGCGAAACACAGATACGCAGTATTTT,CASSLYGGGRNTDTQYF,TRBV7-8,TRBJ2-3,TRBD2,.
TGTGCCAGCAGCTTTCGACCCCAGGGTGGCTACACCTTC,CASSFRPQGGYTF,TRBV7-8,TRBJ1-2,.,few
TGTGCCAGCAGTTCCCGGCGGCCTGGCCGGGATGAGCAGTTCTTC,CASSSRRPGRDEQFF,TRBV6-5,TRBJ2-1,.,.
TGTGCCAGCAGCTCAATTCAGGGGATAGGTGAGACCCAGTACTTC,CASSSIQGIGETQYF,TRBV7-8,TRBJ2-5,.,.